This T cell receptor (beta chain) was obtained from a study of cytotoxic CD8 clonotypes in ibrutinib-treated CLL. On the study more broadly: Investigators reported approximately 25 partial and 2 complete responses; after median 68 months, roughly 14 patients remained remitted and some twelve progressed.

Germline V gives CDR1 SGHRS, CDR2 YFSETQ. This CDR3 region has 14 residues. The V end was cut by 5 bases, the J end by 4 bases, with 15 bases between. Libraries were prepared by immunoSEQ multiplex PCR; TCRdb keeps only in-frame clonotypes and omits some of them. The data show around 130,000 clones, around 80% seen once. Overall study findings and caveats: With treatment, public clonotypes, which were uncommon, either contracted or remained stable.

Remarks on this clone: Its antigen remains unknown.

The sample consisted of PBMCs, taken after 24 months of ibrutinib treatment. The genes are TRBV5-1 and TRBJ1-2; perhaps TRBD1 as D (5 bases). The receptor comes from a human donor with chronic lymphocytic leukemia. The CDR3 DNA reads as TGCGCCAGCAGTGGTTCGGGGGAACGCTATGGCTACACCTTC. Its protein is CASSGSGERYGYTF.